This T cell receptor beta chain was observed in a study of T cells in Graves' hyperthyroidism and ophthalmopathy. General observations from the study: Ophthalmopathy and stable hyperthyroidism were separated by a 13 V-J model. Expanded thyroid clonotypes (above 0.001) were mostly also found in blood. Ophthalmopathy prediction by the model preceded onset by a median about 6.3 months.

Fresh 10 ml peripheral blood yielded PBMCs. This clonotype was counted at least ten times. As yet, its antigen is unknown. Amplified regions were TCR beta CDR3 sequences from RNA transcripts. The TCR CDR3 first-round RT-PCR relied on the HTBI primer set. TCRdb recomputed calls from the multiplex PCR reads with MiXCR, one row per CDR3 protein. The profile shows about 300,000 distinct CDR3 sequences, 25% to 30% of them singletons. This CDR3 has 15 residues. V lost 4 bases and J 8 bases, leaving 20 bases between the germline ends. The gene calls are TRBV12-3 or TRBV12-4 and TRBJ1-2; maybe TRBD1 (5 bases). Sequenced input: blood. This receptor was taken from a man aged 40-55 years with Graves' hyperthyroidism that later progressed to Graves' ophthalmopathy. The chain's CDR3 is CASSYSPGGGEGYTF. CDR3 sequence (DNA): TGTGCCAGCAGTTACTCGCCGGGGGGAGGAGAGGGCTACACCTTC.